These 5 T cell receptor beta chains share one sample of origin, sequenced in a study of human versus mouse CDR3 diversity and MHC coevolution. The assay was immunoSEQ multiplex PCR, and TCRdb's table has in-frame clones only and misses some. The table has tens of thousands of clones, 85% to 95% seen once. The sequenced sample consisted of naive CD4+ T cells from blood. Described subset: CD45RO-negative CD62L-positive naive CD4 T cells. The origin of the receptors is a person aged 55 to 69 in good health.

The chain carries TRBV6-5 and TRBJ2-1; D is ambiguous. V lost 0 bases, J lost 9 bases, and 12 bases lay in between. Germline CDR1 MNHEY, CDR2 SVGAGI. There are 14 residues in the CDR3. CDR3 sequence (DNA): TGTGCCAGCAGTTACTCATGGTTGGCAACTGAGCAGTTCTTC. Protein product: CASSYSWLATEQFF.

The chain has TRBV5-8 and TRBJ2-1; 7 bases map to TRBD2. V gave up 6 bases and J gave up 3 bases; unmatched junction bases: 9. CDR1 is SGHTS and CDR2 is YDEGEE in the germline V gene. The CDR3 is 15 residues long. For the CDR3, the DNA is TGTGCCAGCATCACCCGGGGAGGGCTCTACAATGAGCAGTTCTTC. This translates into CASITRGGLYNEQFF.

The chain joins TRBV15 to TRBJ2-1; 7 bases match TRBD2. V was pared by 5 bases and J by 8 bases, with 9 bases of the junction left unmatched. From germline, CDR1 is LNHNV and CDR2 YYDKDF (reference sequence). This CDR3 is 14 amino acids long. CDR3 DNA sequence: TGTGCCACCAGCCGCCTGGCGGGGGAGGATGAGCAGTTCTTC. It yields the protein CATSRLAGEDEQFF.

The chain links TRBV19 to TRBJ2-1; 8 positions agree with TRBD2. With V trimmed by 0 bases and J by 6 bases, 13 bases remained unmatched. This CDR3 is built from 18 residues. CDR1 and CDR2 from the germline V gene are LNHDA and SQIVND (reference sequence). CDR3 sequence (DNA): TGTGCCAGTAGTATAGAGGGTGCGGGGAGCGGGAGTGGCAATGAGCAGTTCTTC. Translating gives CASSIEGAGSGSGNEQFF. Filled out from reference TRBV19 and TRBJ2-1, the complete variable domain reads DGGITQSPKYLFRKEGQNVTLSCEQNLNHDAMYWYRQDPGQGLRLIYYSQIVNDFQKGDIAEGYSVSREKKESFPLTVTSAQKNPTAFYLCASSIEGAGSGSGNEQFFGPGTRLTVL.

CDR3 region: CASSVEPGLAEPSSYEQYF. CDR3 nucleotide sequence: TGTGCCAGCAGCGTAGAGCCGGGACTAGCGGAACCGAGCTCCTACGAGCAGTACTTC. This chain connects TRBV9 to TRBJ2-7, with 11 bases lining up with TRBD2. CDR1 is SGDLS, CDR2 YYNGEE, per germline. The CDR3 extends over 19 amino acids. The trim removed 0 bases at V and 0 bases at J, leaving 11 bases unmatched. Variable domain in full (rest from reference TRBV9 and TRBJ2-7): DSGVTQTPKHLITATGQRVTLRCSPRSGDLSVYWYQQSLDQGLQFLIQYYNGEERAKGNILERFSAQQFPDLHSELNLSSLELGDSALYFCASSVEPGLAEPSSYEQYFGPGTRLTVT.